The source of this T cell receptor (beta chain) is a study of OX40 agonist ivuxolimab in advanced cancers. Study overall: Ivuxolimab doses were 0.01, 0.1, 0.3, 1.5, 3 or 10 mg/kg every 2 weeks. Partial responses were achieved by three patients: one hepatocellular carcinoma, two cutaneous melanoma.

Whole-study findings and limits: The antigen specificity of the peripheral T cells (those that were expanded) was not determined. Some nonresponders additionally presented with little normalized T-cell clonal expansion.

About this clone: The antigen remains unidentified.

Assay used: immunoSEQ multiplex PCR; TCRdb lists only in-frame clones, some missing. The sample carries roughly 59,000 clones, 80% to 95% recorded once. CDR1 is LNHDA and CDR2 is SQIVND in the germline V gene (reference sequence). V was clipped by 8 bases and J by 4 bases; unmatched bases: 1. This CDR3 is built from 11 residues. The origin of this receptor is an adult with an advanced solid tumor such as melanoma, head and neck, liver or kidney cancer. The rearrangement uses TRBV19 and TRBJ2-7; 8 nucleotides line up with TRBD1. The sequences come from CD4+ or CD8+ T cells sorted from blood, collected in a trial of the OX40 agonist ivuxolimab. The CDR3 reads CASRQGYEQYF. DNA of the CDR3: TGTGCCAGTCGACAGGGGTACGAGCAGTACTTC. The full variable domain, its missing parts supplied by reference TRBV19 and TRBJ2-7, is DGGITQSPKYLFRKEGQNVTLSCEQNLNHDAMYWYRQDPGQGLRLIYYSQIVNDFQKGDIAEGYSVSREKKESFPLTVTSAQKNPTAFYLCASRQGYEQYFGPGTRLTVT.